These 4 T cell receptor beta chains were sequenced from one sample in a study of T cells in Graves' hyperthyroidism and ophthalmopathy. Amplified regions were TCR beta CDR3 sequences from RNA transcripts. The study used the HTBI primer set for a first-round RT-PCR of the TCR CDR3. TCRdb re-called the multiplex PCR reads with MiXCR, one entry per CDR3 protein. The profile shows approximately 600,000 distinct CDR3 sequences, under 25% of them singletons. The sample consisted of blood. Source of these receptors: a man aged 25 to 40 with Graves' ophthalmopathy.

In its sample, this clonotype was seen a few times. The V call is TRBV25-1, the J call TRBJ1-1, with D possibly being TRBD1 (5 bases). With 2 bases removed from V and 3 bases from J, the gap between germline ends came to 22 bases. There are 18 residues in the CDR3. Germline V gene lookup returns CDR1 MGHDK and CDR2 SYGVNS. DNA for the CDR3: TGTGCCAGCAGTGAAGTAACGCAGGGACTCGGGGGGGACACTGAAGCTTTCTTT. This gives the protein CASSEVTQGLGGDTEAFF. The variable domain in full, completed from reference TRBV25-1 and TRBJ1-1, reads EADIYQTPRYLVIGTGKKITLECSQTMGHDKMYWYQQDPGMELHLIHYSYGVNSTEKGDLSSESTVSRIRTEHFPLTLESARPSHTSQYLCASSEVTQGLGGDTEAFFGQGTRLTVV.

V is TRBV10-2 and J is TRBJ2-2; weak D call: TRBD1 (5 bases). Germline CDR1 reads WSHSY; CDR2 reads SAAADI. This CDR3 contains 16 residues. V dropped 1 base and J dropped 0 bases, with 9 bases sitting between them. CDR3 amino acids: CASSEWAGPNTGELFF. CDR3 nucleotides: TGCGCCAGCAGTGAGTGGGCAGGGCCGAACACCGGGGAGCTGTTTTTT.

The chain uses TRBV12-3 or TRBV12-4 and TRBJ2-1; the D is unclear. V dropped 1 base and J dropped 3 bases, with 10 bases sitting between them. The CDR3 runs to 15 residues. CDR3 DNA sequence: TGTGCCAGCAGTTTAGAAGGGTCTTACTACAATGAGCAGTTCTTC. Its protein is CASSLEGSYYNEQFF.

This clonotype showed up many times. In DNA form, the CDR3 reads TGTGCCAGCAGCCGCTCTTCAGGGTTGGAGGAGCAGTACTTC. Encoded protein: CASSRSSGLEEQYF. The genes are TRBV7-9 and TRBJ2-7; D perhaps matches TRBD1 (5 bases). The CDR3 length is 14 residues. V was pared by 5 bases and J by 7 bases, with 18 bases between. Germline V gene lookup returns CDR1 SEHNR and CDR2 FQNEAQ (reference sequence).